The rows below give T cell receptor beta chains drawn from one sample of a study of cytomegalovirus exposure and HLA in healthy donors. Produced via immunoSEQ multiplex PCR; TCRdb's table is partial and in-frame only. The sample consists of approximately 100,000 clones, around 84% of them appearing once. The sequencing sample was made of PBMCs. All receptors derive from a woman younger than 30 in good health and CMV-seronegative. Each CDR3 is given with its conserved first and last residue. A D gene is named only where the DNA matches it firmly. Expanded clones are given a class, and other clones once, few, many or no size at all.

v_call	clone_size	j_call	d_call	cdr3_aa	cdr3_nt
TRBV5-8	NA	TRBJ1-5	NA	CASSLEGEGWANQPQHF	TGTGCCAGCAGCTTGGAGGGGGAGGGTTGGGCGAATCAGCCCCAGCATTTT
TRBV13	NA	TRBJ2-2	TRBD2	CASSQISGRVTGELFF	TGTGCCAGCAGCCAGATAAGCGGGAGGGTCACCGGGGAGCTGTTTTTT
TRBV9	NA	TRBJ2-1	TRBD2	CASSLIAGGYNEQFF	TGTGCCAGCAGCCTCATAGCGGGGGGGTACAATGAGCAGTTCTTC
TRBV4-3	medium-sized	TRBJ2-7	TRBD2	CASSQDLGSGSDEQYF	TGCGCCAGCAGCCAAGATCTTGGTAGCGGGAGCGACGAGCAGTACTTC
TRBV5-8	NA	TRBJ2-1	NA	CASRPSSARSSYNEQFF	TGTGCCAGCAGGCCCTCTAGCGCGAGGAGCTCCTACAATGAGCAGTTCTTC
TRBV7-9	NA	TRBJ2-7	NA	CASSSQGDEQYF	TGTGCCAGCAGCTCACAGGGCGACGAGCAGTACTTC
TRBV4-3	NA	TRBJ1-2	NA	CASSQDPGQRYGYTF	TGCGCCAGCAGCCAAGACCCAGGGCAGCGCTATGGCTACACCTTC
TRBV27	NA	TRBJ2-1	NA	CASSPRDPGEDEQFF	TGTGCCAGCAGTCCGCGGGACCCGGGAGAGGATGAGCAGTTCTTC
TRBV10-3	NA	TRBJ2-3	TRBD2	CAISVSGSDSDTQYF	TGTGCCATCAGTGTAAGCGGGAGTGACTCAGATACGCAGTATTTT
TRBV11-2	NA	TRBJ2-1	NA	CASSLDREQFF	TGTGCCAGCAGCTTAGACAGAGAGCAGTTCTTC
TRBV12-2	NA	TRBJ2-1	NA	CASRLRDSHYNEQFF	TGTGCAAGTCGCTTGCGGGACAGCCACTACAATGAGCAGTTCTTC
TRBV2	once	TRBJ2-2	NA	CASSESRPGNTGELFF	TGTGCCAGCAGTGAATCGCGGCCGGGGAACACCGGGGAGCTGTTTTTT
TRBV28	NA	TRBJ2-7	TRBD1	CASSLIRTGAYEQYF	TGTGCCAGCAGTCTCATTAGGACAGGGGCCTACGAGCAGTACTTC
TRBV4-2	few	TRBJ1-4	NA	CASSQRYTGEPEKLFF	TGTGCCAGCAGCCAACGTTACACGGGGGAACCTGAAAAACTGTTTTTT
TRBV2	NA	TRBJ2-7	TRBD2	CASSETSGRLYEQYF	TGTGCCAGCAGTGAGACTAGCGGGAGATTGTACGAGCAGTACTTC
TRBV5-7	NA	TRBJ2-1	TRBD2	CASSLGLAGGWLGNEQFF	TGTGCCAGCAGCTTGGGACTAGCGGGAGGTTGGCTTGGCAATGAGCAGTTCTTC
TRBV27	NA	TRBJ1-2	NA	CASSLSPYVRGYTF	TGTGCCAGCAGTTTGTCCCCTTATGTACGGGGCTACACCTTC
TRBV28	NA	TRBJ2-1	NA	CASSLERTRYNEQFF	TGTGCCAGCAGCCTCGAGCGGACGAGATACAATGAGCAGTTCTTC
TRBV19	NA	TRBJ2-7	NA	CASSIWAGEPYEQYF	TGTGCCAGTAGTATATGGGCAGGGGAACCCTACGAGCAGTACTTC
TRBV4-3	NA	TRBJ2-2	TRBD2	CASSQDLGGSGELFF	TGCGCCAGCAGCCAAGATCTCGGGGGGTCCGGGGAGCTGTTTTTT
TRBV30	once	TRBJ1-6	NA	CAWTGGNNSPLHF	TGTGCCTGGACGGGGGGCAATAATTCACCCCTCCACTTT
TRBV4-1	NA	TRBJ2-1	NA	CASSQGRNEQFF	TGCGCCAGCAGCCAAGGGAGGAATGAGCAGTTCTTC
TRBV2	NA	TRBJ2-1	TRBD1	CASSDDRGDRANNEQFF	TGTGCCAGCAGTGACGATCGTGGAGACAGGGCCAATAATGAGCAGTTCTTC
TRBV7-2	NA	TRBJ1-2	TRBD1	CASSFKTGGTYGYTF	TGTGCCAGCAGCTTTAAGACAGGGGGTACCTATGGCTACACCTTC
TRBV6-4	few	TRBJ1-3	TRBD1	CASSATGNSGNTIYF	TGTGCCAGCAGCGCGACAGGGAACTCTGGAAACACCATATATTTT
TRBV19	NA	TRBJ1-5	NA	CASSAQRWSGQPQHF	TGTGCCAGTAGTGCCCAGCGTTGGTCGGGTCAGCCCCAGCATTTT
TRBV10-3	NA	TRBJ2-7	TRBD2	CATEPSAGDEQYF	TGTGCCACCGAGCCCTCGGCGGGAGACGAGCAGTACTTC
TRBV25-1	few	TRBJ2-7	NA	CASSESLGTPREQYF	TGTGCCAGCAGTGAATCCCTTGGCACCCCTAGGGAGCAGTACTTC
TRBV4-3	NA	TRBJ2-2	NA	CASSQVIGAGELFF	TGCGCCAGCAGCCAAGTAATAGGGGCCGGGGAGCTGTTTTTT
TRBV4-1	NA	TRBJ2-7	TRBD1	CASSPDYRGLYEQYF	TGCGCCAGCAGCCCGGACTACAGGGGGCTCTACGAGCAGTACTTC
TRBV15	NA	TRBJ1-3	NA	CATSRDLGADTIYF	TGTGCCACCAGCAGAGATTTAGGGGCGGACACCATATATTTT
TRBV29-1	NA	TRBJ2-5	NA	CSVAQETQYF	TGCAGCGTCGCTCAGGAGACCCAGTACTTC
TRBV18	few	TRBJ2-1	NA	CASSPTMSGSRVYEQFF	TGTGCCAGCTCACCGACGATGAGTGGATCGCGGGTGTATGAGCAGTTCTTC
TRBV6-4	NA	TRBJ2-3	TRBD2	CASSDRVPGLAGALSTDTQYF	TGTGCCAGCAGTGACAGGGTCCCGGGACTAGCGGGGGCGCTGAGCACAGATACGCAGTATTTT
TRBV6-6	NA	TRBJ1-1	NA	CASNRQAEAFF	TGTGCCAGCAACAGACAGGCTGAAGCTTTCTTT
TRBV19	once	TRBJ2-7	TRBD1	CASRGTGGGTQQYF	TGTGCCAGTAGAGGGACAGGTGGGGGAACACAGCAGTACTTC
TRBV7-2	NA	TRBJ2-4	NA	CASSLGTGWSDIQYF	TGTGCCAGCAGCTTAGGAACAGGGTGGTCGGACATTCAGTACTTC
TRBV27	NA	TRBJ2-1	TRBD2	CASSFPLAGDNEQFF	TGTGCCAGCAGTTTTCCCCTAGCGGGGGACAATGAGCAGTTCTTC
TRBV2	once	TRBJ1-2	TRBD1	CASSEGRRAGGYGYTF	TGTGCCAGCAGTGAAGGTAGAAGGGCAGGGGGCTATGGCTACACCTTC